Ten or more counts support the clone carrying this T cell receptor (beta chain). What it binds is unknown. Its ends do not fully match the called genes, so a read error is possible. The CDR3 is made up of 15 amino acids. Germline CDR1 is SGHTA and CDR2 is FQGNSA. The sample is drawn from a study of T cell repertoires in cytomegalovirus infection. Points from the study as a whole: Adding up the frequency of public TCR beta families identified people who carried CMV plus the relevant HLA.

A single record per CDR3 protein comes from TCRdb applying MiXCR to the reads. The table includes 210,000 or so distinct CDR3 sequences, under 8.5% detected once. Material: PBMCs. The V gene is TRBV7-2, the J gene TRBJ2-7; D call uncertain. The source of this sequence is a human donor in good health (CMV status not recorded). Some clones in this sample may be carry-over from other donors' samples. The CDR3 spells CASSIAGVSSYEQYF. DNA for the CDR3: TGTGCCAGCAGCATAGCTGGGGTGAGCTCCTACGAGCAGTACTTC.